This T cell receptor (beta chain) was retrieved from a study of OX40 agonist ivuxolimab in advanced cancers. Study-level background: Ivuxolimab, which targeted the costimulatory receptor OX40 (CD134), was an agonistic, fully human IgG2 monoclonal antibody. Prior anti-PD-1, anti-PD-L1 or anti-CTLA-4 therapy was permitted, and checkpoint inhibitors had been received by roughly 42% of dose-escalation patients. Partial responses were achieved by three dose-escalation patients, of whom one had hepatocellular carcinoma and two had cutaneous melanoma. In the dose-escalation cohort, 75% to 90% of patients were male, and the mean age was 60 years with a range of about 20 to 80. Of the roughly 52 dose-escalation patients, hepatocellular carcinoma was present in about 20, melanoma in roughly 15, renal cell carcinoma in 9 and head and neck cancer in 9. The monotherapy dose-escalation portion (N of about 50 patients) of the phase I ivuxolimab trial is reported in the paper. The point of sequencing TCRbeta in the periphery was to test whether ivuxolimab changed TCR sequence diversity and drove clonal T-cell expansion. Intravenous ivuxolimab was administered to patients every 2 weeks at six dose levels: 0.01, 0.1, 0.3, 1.5, 3 and 10 mg/kg. What the study reported, not specific to this receptor: After ivuxolimab, CD8+ T cells had more expanded clones than CD4+ T cells on average. At doses from 0.1 to 3.0 mg/kg, clonal expansion was seen in both CD4+ and CD8+ blood T cells between baseline and week 6. Low levels of normalized T-cell clonal expansion were also shown by some nonresponding patients. In the 0.1-3.0 mg/kg groups, partial responders were among the patients with the lowest normalized peripheral clonal expansion, particularly in CD8+ T cells. The antigen specificity of the clonally expanded peripheral T cells was not determined.

To sequence the TCRbeta CDR3 region, genomic DNA was isolated from the sorted cells. The immunoSEQ Assay was used to sequence the TCRbeta CDR3 regions. As stored in TCRdb, this immuneACCESS dataset retains in-frame rearrangements with V and J assigned. A fraction of the clones does not appear; measured against another copy, unresolved V genes explain less than half of the discrepancy, and the remainder lacks a known reason. This sample comprises 55,000 to 65,000 clones, 75% to 90% of them detected only once. The top ten clones comprise roughly 2% of the sample. Patients with a history of autoimmune disease or receiving systemic immunosuppression were excluded from the trial. Peripheral blood for TCR sequencing was drawn from every dose cohort at baseline, at cycle 4 day 1 and at cycle 7 day 1. Samples came from an open-label, multicenter, first-in-human phase I dose-escalation trial of ivuxolimab. Adults with locally advanced or metastatic melanoma, renal cell carcinoma, hepatocellular carcinoma or head and neck squamous cell carcinoma were enrolled in the trial. Before TCR sequencing, CD4+ T cells and CD8+ T cells from peripheral blood were sorted into separate populations.

Regarding this clone: Its antigen specificity is not known. No base qualities exist here, and no much larger clone lies one base off it.

The CDR3 contains 14 residues, cysteine and phenylalanine counted. Here the CDR3 DNA is all that survives: 42 bases in frame from base 1. V is pruned by 3 bases and J by 4 bases, leaving 4 bases of the junction without a gene match. From a lookup of the germline V gene, CDR1 and CDR2 are KGHSH and LQKENI. Sequencing was performed on CD4+ or CD8+ T cells sorted from blood, taken in a trial of the OX40 agonist ivuxolimab. The clonotype was recovered from an adult with an advanced solid tumor such as melanoma, head and neck, liver or kidney cancer. Recombination connected TRBV18 to TRBJ2-5; TRBD1 agrees with 8 junctional bases. The DNA is as follows: TGTGCCAGCTCACCCCCGACAGGGGCAGAGACCCAGTACTTC. Its protein is CASSPPTGAETQYF.